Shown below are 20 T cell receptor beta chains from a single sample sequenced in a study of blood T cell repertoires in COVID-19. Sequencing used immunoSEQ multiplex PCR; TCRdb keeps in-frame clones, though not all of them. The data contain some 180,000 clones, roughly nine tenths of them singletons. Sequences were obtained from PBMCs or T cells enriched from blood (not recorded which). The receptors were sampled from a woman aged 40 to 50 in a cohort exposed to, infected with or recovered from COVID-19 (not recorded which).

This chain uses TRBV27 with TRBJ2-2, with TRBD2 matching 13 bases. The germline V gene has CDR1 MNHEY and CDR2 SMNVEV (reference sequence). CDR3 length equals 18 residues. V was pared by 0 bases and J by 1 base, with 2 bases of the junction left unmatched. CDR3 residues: CASSLSTSGGLNTGELFF. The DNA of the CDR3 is TGTGCCAGCAGTTTATCGACTAGCGGGGGGTTGAACACCGGGGAGCTGTTTTTT.

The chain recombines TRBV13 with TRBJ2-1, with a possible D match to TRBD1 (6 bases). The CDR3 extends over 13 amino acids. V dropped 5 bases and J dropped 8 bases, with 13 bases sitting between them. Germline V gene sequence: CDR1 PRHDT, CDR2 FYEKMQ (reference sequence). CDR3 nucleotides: TGTGCCAGCAGCCAGGGGACCCAGGATGAGCAGTTCTTC. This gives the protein CASSQGTQDEQFF.

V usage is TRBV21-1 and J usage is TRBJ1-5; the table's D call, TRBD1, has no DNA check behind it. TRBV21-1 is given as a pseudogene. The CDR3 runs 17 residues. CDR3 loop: CASSAGPTGGGNQPQHF. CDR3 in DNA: TGTGCCAGCAGCGCCGGCCCGACAGGGGGTGGAAATCAGCCCCAGCATTTT.

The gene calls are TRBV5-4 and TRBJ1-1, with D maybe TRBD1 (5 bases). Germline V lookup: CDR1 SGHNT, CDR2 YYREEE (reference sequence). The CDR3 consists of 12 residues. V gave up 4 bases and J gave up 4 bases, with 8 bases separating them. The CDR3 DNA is TGTGCCAGCAGCCGCGGGGGCACTGAAGCTTTCTTT. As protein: CASSRGGTEAFF.

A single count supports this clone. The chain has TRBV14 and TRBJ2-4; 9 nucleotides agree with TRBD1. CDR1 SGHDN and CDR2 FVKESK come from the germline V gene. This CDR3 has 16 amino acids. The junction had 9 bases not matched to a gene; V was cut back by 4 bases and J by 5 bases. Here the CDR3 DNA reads TGTGCCAGCAGCCCTTCCTACTGGACAGGGGAAAACATTCAGTACTTC. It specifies CASSPSYWTGENIQYF.

The CDR3 loop reads CASSWGQGDLETQYF. The CDR3 DNA reads as TGCGCCAGCAGCTGGGGACAGGGGGACTTGGAGACCCAGTACTTC. The V call is TRBV5-1, the J call TRBJ2-5, with 11 nucleotides matching TRBD1. The CDR3 runs 15 residues. Trimming took 3 bases from V and 5 from J; bases not matched to a gene: 6. CDR1 is SGHRS, CDR2 YFSETQ, per germline.

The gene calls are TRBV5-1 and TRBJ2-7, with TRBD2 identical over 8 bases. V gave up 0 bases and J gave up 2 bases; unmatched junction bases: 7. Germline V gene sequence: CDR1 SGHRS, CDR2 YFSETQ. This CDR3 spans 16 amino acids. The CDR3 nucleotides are TGCGCCAGCAGCTTGGGAAGCGGGGGTTATACCTACGAGCAGTACTTC. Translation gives CASSLGSGGYTYEQYF.

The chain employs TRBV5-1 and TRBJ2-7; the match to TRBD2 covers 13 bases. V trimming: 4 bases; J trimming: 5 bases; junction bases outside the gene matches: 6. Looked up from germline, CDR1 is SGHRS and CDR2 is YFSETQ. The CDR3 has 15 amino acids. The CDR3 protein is CASSGGLAGLDEQYF. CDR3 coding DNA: TGCGCCAGCAGCGGGGGACTAGCGGGATTGGACGAGCAGTACTTC.

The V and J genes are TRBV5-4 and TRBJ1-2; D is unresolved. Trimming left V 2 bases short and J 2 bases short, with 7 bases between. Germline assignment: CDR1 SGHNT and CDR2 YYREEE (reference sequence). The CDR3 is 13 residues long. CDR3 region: CASSFGMNYGYTF. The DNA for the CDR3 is TGTGCCAGCAGCTTCGGTATGAACTATGGCTACACCTTC.

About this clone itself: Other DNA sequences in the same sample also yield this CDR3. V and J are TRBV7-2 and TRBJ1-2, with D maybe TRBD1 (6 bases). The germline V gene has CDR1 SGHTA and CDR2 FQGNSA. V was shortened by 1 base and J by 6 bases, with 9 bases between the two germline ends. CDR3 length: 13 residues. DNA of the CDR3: TGTGCCAGCAGCTTAGGGGGGGGCGATGGCTACACCTTC. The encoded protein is CASSLGGGDGYTF.

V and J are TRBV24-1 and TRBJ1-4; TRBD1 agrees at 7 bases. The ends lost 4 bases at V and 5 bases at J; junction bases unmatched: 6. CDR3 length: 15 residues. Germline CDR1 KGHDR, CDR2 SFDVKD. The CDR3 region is CATSENRGPNEKLFF. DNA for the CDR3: TGTGCCACCAGTGAAAACAGGGGTCCCAATGAAAAACTGTTTTTT.

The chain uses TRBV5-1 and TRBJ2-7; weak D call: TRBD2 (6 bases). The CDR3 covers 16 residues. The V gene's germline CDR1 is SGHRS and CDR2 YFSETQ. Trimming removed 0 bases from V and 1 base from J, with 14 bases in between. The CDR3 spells CASSLVPGGSSYEQYF. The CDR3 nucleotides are TGCGCCAGCAGCTTGGTCCCAGGAGGGTCTTCCTACGAGCAGTACTTC.

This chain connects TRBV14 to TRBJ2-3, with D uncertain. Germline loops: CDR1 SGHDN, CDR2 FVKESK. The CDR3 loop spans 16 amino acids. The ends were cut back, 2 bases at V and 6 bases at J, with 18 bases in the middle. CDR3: CASSQFSGPPSDTQYF. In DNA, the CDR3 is TGTGCCAGCAGCCAATTCAGTGGGCCTCCGTCTGATACGCAGTATTTT.

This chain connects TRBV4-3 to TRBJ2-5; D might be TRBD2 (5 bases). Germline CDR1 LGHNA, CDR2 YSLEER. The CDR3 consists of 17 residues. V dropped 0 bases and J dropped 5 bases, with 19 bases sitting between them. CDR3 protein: CASSQDQGYGGLETQYF. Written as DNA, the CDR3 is TGCGCCAGCAGCCAAGATCAAGGGTACGGCGGGTTGGAGACCCAGTACTTC.

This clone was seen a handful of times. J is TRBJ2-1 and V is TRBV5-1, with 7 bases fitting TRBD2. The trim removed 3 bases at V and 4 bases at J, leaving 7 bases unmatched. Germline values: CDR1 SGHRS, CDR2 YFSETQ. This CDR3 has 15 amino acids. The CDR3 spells CASSSASGNYNEQFF. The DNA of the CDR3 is TGCGCCAGCAGCTCCGCTAGCGGAAATTACAATGAGCAGTTCTTC.

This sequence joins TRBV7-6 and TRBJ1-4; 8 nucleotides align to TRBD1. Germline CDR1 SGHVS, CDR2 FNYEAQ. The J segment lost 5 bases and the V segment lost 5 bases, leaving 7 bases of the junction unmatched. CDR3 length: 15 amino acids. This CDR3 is CASSRDRGRNEKLFF. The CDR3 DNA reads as TGTGCCAGCAGCCGAGACAGGGGCCGGAATGAAAAACTGTTTTTT.

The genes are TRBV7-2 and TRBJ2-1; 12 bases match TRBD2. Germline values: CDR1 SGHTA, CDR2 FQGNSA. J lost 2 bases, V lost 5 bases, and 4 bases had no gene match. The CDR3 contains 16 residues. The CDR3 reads CASSPRLAGAYNEQFF. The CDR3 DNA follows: TGTGCCAGCAGCCCGCGACTAGCGGGAGCCTACAATGAGCAGTTCTTC. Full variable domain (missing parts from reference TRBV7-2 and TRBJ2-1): GAGVSQSPSNKVTEKGKDVELRCDPISGHTALYWYRQSLGQGLEFLIYFQGNSAPDKSGLPSDRFSAERTGGSVSTLTIQRTQQEDSAVYLCASSPRLAGAYNEQFFGPGTRLTVL.

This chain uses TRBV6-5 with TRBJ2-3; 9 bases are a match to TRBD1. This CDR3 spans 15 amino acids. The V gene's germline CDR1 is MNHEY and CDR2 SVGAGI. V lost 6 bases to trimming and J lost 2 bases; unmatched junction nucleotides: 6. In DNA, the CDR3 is TGTGCCAGCAGCCCCGGACAGGGGCTCACAGATACGCAGTATTTT. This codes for CASSPGQGLTDTQYF.

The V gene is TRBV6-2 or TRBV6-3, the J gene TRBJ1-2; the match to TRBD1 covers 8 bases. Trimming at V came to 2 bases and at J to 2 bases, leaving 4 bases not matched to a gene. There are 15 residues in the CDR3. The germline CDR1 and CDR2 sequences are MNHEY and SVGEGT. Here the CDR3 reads CASSYGTGVNYGYTF. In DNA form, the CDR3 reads TGTGCCAGCAGTTACGGGACAGGTGTCAACTATGGCTACACCTTC.

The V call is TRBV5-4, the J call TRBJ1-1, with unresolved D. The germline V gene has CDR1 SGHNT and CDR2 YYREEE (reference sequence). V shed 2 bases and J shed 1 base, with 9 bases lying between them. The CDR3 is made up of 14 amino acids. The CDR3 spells CASSLETSNTEAFF. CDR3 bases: TGTGCCAGCAGCTTAGAGACATCGAACACTGAAGCTTTCTTT.